This T cell receptor beta chain was identified in a study of T cells in Graves' hyperthyroidism and ophthalmopathy. General study findings and limits: The blood repertoire included most of the expanded thyroid clonotypes above 0.001.

This CDR3 region has 17 residues. Germline V gives CDR1 SEHNR, CDR2 FQNEAQ (reference sequence). There were TCR beta CDR3 regions amplified from RNA transcripts. The HTBI primer set was used in a first-round RT-PCR of the TCR CDR3. TCRdb reanalysed the multiplex PCR reads using MiXCR and keeps one entry per CDR3 protein. The sample holds about 640,000 distinct CDR3 sequences, around 15% seen once. This clonotype was counted between two and nine times. Its antigen is as yet unknown. A read error may explain this, as a much larger clone is one base away. Individuals with ophthalmopathy presented a Clinical Activity Score of at least 3, a NOSPECS grade of at least 4 and a duration under 3 months. Exclusion criteria comprised uncontrolled infection, other autoimmune disease, pregnancy or lactation. The PBMCs studied were ones that came from roughly 9.4 ml fresh peripheral blood.

This clonotype was obtained from a woman between 50 and 59 years old with Graves' ophthalmopathy. Input material: blood. The chain combines TRBV7-9 with TRBJ2-5, with 9 bases fitting TRBD1. The CDR3 region is CASSLGRDRDRQEAQYF. CDR3 bases: TGTGCCAGCAGTTTAGGTAGGGACAGGGATCGACAAGAGGCCCAGTACTTC.